Listed below are T cell receptor beta chains from one sample, sequenced in a study of low-dose radiotherapy and immunotherapy resistance in tumors. MiXCR, applied by TCRdb to the reads, yields one record per CDR3 protein. The sample includes over 55,000 distinct CDR3 sequences, around 30% of them seen just once. The sequences come from PBMCs, collected before treatment. The receptors stem from a female donor with ovarian cancer. Both conserved end residues are trimmed from each CDR3. Fields, in order: clone size, V gene, CDR3 protein. Clone size is given for some rows only: seen once, a few or many times, or a class if the clone is expanded.

NA	TRBV24-1	ATSDFEAGSYNEQF
many	TRBV18	ASSPDRADTQY
many	TRBV24-1	ATSDRSGGANTGELF
many	TRBV20-1	SATLEGLSTDTQY
many	TRBV29-1	SVELSETQY
NA	TRBV5-1	ASSPGQGGYEQY
many	TRBV20-1	SARDAEWGNQPQH
few	TRBV12-3/TRBV12-4	ASSPGTTPRNIQY
NA	TRBV13	ASSRETGATEQF
many	TRBV3-1	ASSLSFGTNLGNTIY
many	TRBV20-1	SAKMTSGGSYNEQF
many	TRBV7-8	ASSRPTRTSGLSSYEQY
NA	TRBV28	ASSRNRDRGHWAATNEKLF
many	TRBV18	ASSPARSGSGNTIY
medium-sized	TRBV5-1	ASRSGTGSYNEQF
few	TRBV28	ASTAVGANTGELFFF
few	TRBV27	ASSSDRVGANVLT
NA	TRBV19	ASSIGGGQGAFQPQH
many	TRBV19	ASSMLSGEDYGYT
few	TRBV2	ASSEDRSATDTQY
few	TRBV5-1	ASSLIGGPNQPQH
many	TRBV29-1	SVDGDTHTEAF
NA	TRBV6-5	ASGTGAYEQY
NA	TRBV2	ASSQDSHGTYEQY
once	TRBV5-1	ASSFSPGPGTEAF
few	TRBV2	ASSLQVAEAF
many	TRBV19	ASSPGTSGRSYYEQY
many	TRBV7-9	ASSLAVYTEAF
once	TRBV6-6	ASRAEGRATNEKLFF
many	TRBV6-2/TRBV6-3	ASTLVPTGDGYT
NA	TRBV5-1	ASSLVKDTQY
NA	TRBV18	ASSPQQDPTGELF
many	TRBV14	ASSHPFWREIGYEQY
NA	TRBV9	ASSARQGNSNQPQH
many	TRBV6-8	ASSYSTAATHIQY
many	TRBV6-2/TRBV6-3	ASSPKKVAGANVLT
many	TRBV5-1	ASSLVEGGSYEQY
NA	TRBV6-5	ASSPGAGNTEAF
many	TRBV11-1	ASSLSRGDTQY
many	TRBV28	ASKSPGQGSDEQF
few	TRBV29-1	SARDGPNQPQH
many	TRBV4-3	ASSQDLSPGFYEQY
many	TRBV18	ASSPAGANTEAF
NA	TRBV29-1	SVEVDRITAGYT
NA	TRBV11-2	ASSLRPRTSLSTDTQY